This T cell receptor beta chain derives from a study of blood T cell repertoires in COVID-19. Study overall: The United States, Italy and Spain supplied acute and convalescent COVID-19 samples. T cells, B-cell-depleted T cells, or PBMCs supplied cDNA or gDNA.

In the original workflow: Amplification of reference gene primers provided the estimated nucleated cell counts. Libraries were prepared by immunoSEQ multiplex PCR; TCRdb keeps only in-frame clonotypes and omits some of them. V, J and clone size were drawn from that table, and D and trimming were deduced from the DNA. The sample holds around 100,000 clones; roughly nine tenths are singletons and the top ten take roughly 18%. V was trimmed by 4 bases and J by 9 bases, leaving 23 bases between them. Germline CDR1 reads SGHNT; CDR2 reads YYREEE (reference sequence). This CDR3 is 17 amino acids long. The sequenced sample consisted of peripheral blood. V and J are TRBV5-4 and TRBJ1-6; D not resolved. The TCR sequence derives from a woman older than 75 in a cohort sampled during active COVID-19. This chain's CDR3 is CASSLQTGALGSSPLHF. The DNA of the CDR3 is TGTGCCAGCAGCCTCCAGACGGGAGCGTTGGGGAGTTCACCCCTCCACTTT.